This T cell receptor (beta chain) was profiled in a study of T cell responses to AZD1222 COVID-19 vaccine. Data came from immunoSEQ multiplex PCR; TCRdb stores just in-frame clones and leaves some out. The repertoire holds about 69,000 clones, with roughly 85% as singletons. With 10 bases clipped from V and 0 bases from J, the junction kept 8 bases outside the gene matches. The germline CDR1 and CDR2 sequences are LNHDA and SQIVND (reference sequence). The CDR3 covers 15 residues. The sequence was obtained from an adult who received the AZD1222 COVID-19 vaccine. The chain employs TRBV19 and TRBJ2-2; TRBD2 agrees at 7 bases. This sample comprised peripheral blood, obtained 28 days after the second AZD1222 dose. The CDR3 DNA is TGTGCCACTCCTTCCGGGACTACGAACACCGGGGAGCTGTTTTTT. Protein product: CATPSGTTNTGELFF.